This record looks at one T cell receptor (beta chain) sequence and its context. There is no known antigen for this receptor. It has no much larger one-base neighbor in the sample; base qualities were not kept. This entry belongs to a study of shared clonotypes between healthy human individuals (dated by TCRdb to the early 2020s). About the investigation overall: The cohort included three men and two women between 18 and 49 years of age. To increase sequencing depth and limit assay-specific biases, different laboratories used diverse techniques to prepare libraries and sequence TCR repertoires. Per donor, leukapheresis produced somewhere between about 0.94 and 9.5 billion PBMCs. To estimate repertoire size and how much clonotype sharing occurs between individuals, the study deeply sequenced the blood TCR repertoires of 5 or 6 healthy adults. For each donor, CD4 naive and CD4 memory were each run on three plates, CD8 naive on two plates, and CD8 memory on one plate. What the work shows at the level of the full study, not this receptor alone: Incomplete sequencing was indicated by rarefaction of sorted-subset datasets, despite the large sequencing depth. Naive subsets generally had larger estimated clonotype richness than memory subsets. Pairwise subsampling indicated that sequencing depth was expected to affect the degree of clonotype sharing among donors. Compared with non-shared clonotypes, the clonotypes found in all four sorted-subset donors had higher generation probabilities. Sampling was restricted to blood, and TCR repertoires in tissue are likely to differ from TCR repertoires in blood. When a handful of donors were compared, the shared fraction of clonotypes was around 5.1% for naive CD4, 3% to 4% for naive CD8, 2.3% for memory CD4, and 0.35% to 0.4% for memory CD8. The small number of donors limited the genetic and exposure-history diversity represented.

Reading from cysteine to phenylalanine, the CDR3 counts 14 amino acids. Just the 42-base CDR3 DNA is kept, in frame starting at base 1. CDR1 and CDR2 were assigned from the germline V gene as MGHRA and YSYEKL. The trim is 4 bases for V and 4 bases for J, with a gap of 13 bases between the germline ends. Healthy HIV-negative adults with no recently reported acute infections or vaccinations were included as donors. Every donor was a Caucasian adult living in Nashville, Tennessee, USA. Magnetic negative selection was used to enrich CD4+ T cells, after which naive cells were positively selected on CD45RA and the negative fraction became the memory subset. Blood was collected by leukapheresis, and PBMCs were isolated by Ficoll-Histopaque density gradient centrifugation and then cryopreserved in liquid nitrogen vapor phase. Analytical flow cytometry was used to check the purity and quantity of every magnetically sorted T cell population. Genomic DNA was isolated from every sorted fraction and measured by UV absorbance on a Nanodrop 2000c.

Using the deep immunoSEQ assay, TCR CDR3 regions were amplified from genomic DNA by multiplex PCR. Genomic DNA extracted from each cell subset was distributed evenly over all wells of several immunoSEQ 96-well plates, and each plate served as one replicate. For sorted subsets, 150 to 250 ng genomic DNA, equal to tens of thousands of T cell genomes, was loaded into each replicate PCR. The purified libraries were quantified using a Qubit 3.0 fluorometer, sized with a Bioanalyzer 2100, and then quantified again using the KAPA Library Quantification kit. Each immunoSEQ 96-well plate was sequenced on its own single-read 150-cycle Illumina NextSeq 550 flow cell. The authors' analysis ran thus. Because only junctional sequences without quality scores were contained in the immunoSEQ output, filtering matching that applied to full-length reads could not be performed. To assign V/J genes and CDR3, sequences were annotated using PyIR, a Python wrapper for IgBLAST v1.9, with IMGT germline references. Reads were filtered out if the reads had weak V/J assignments (E-value above 1e-6), no CDR3, stop codons, out-of-frame junctions, or ambiguous translated residues. A V3J clonotype was defined by an identical inferred V gene, J gene, and CDR3 amino acid sequence. Percentage overlap between repertoires was computed as shared unique clonotypes divided by the size of the smaller repertoire. Repertoire richness was assessed with RTK rarefaction, the Chao1 estimator, and Recon v2.1 estimates of unobserved clonotypes. OLGA was used to compute generation probabilities for all TCRbeta clonotypes that the gDNA method yielded from four donors. TCRdb re-hosts the immuneACCESS table, in-frame sequences only. Its copies lack some clones; in the studies checked, an unresolved V gene accounts for under half of them, and the cause for the rest is not known. V and J calls and clone size are as listed in that table; D and trimming were resolved from the DNA. For this sample there are approximately 1.5 million clones; 95% to 99% appear just once. Around 0.45% of the sample is in the top ten clones.

The rearrangement joined TRBV4-1 to TRBJ1-1; a tentative D call is TRBD1 (5 bases match). Material: naive CD4+ T cells sorted from blood. In light of the paper, this sample's cell subset or site label describes: CD45RA+ positively selected. This TCR came from a man younger than 45 in good health. CDR3 loop: CASSPLGGSTEAFF. The DNA reads TGCGCCAGCAGCCCCCTTGGGGGGAGCACTGAAGCTTTCTTT.